What follows are 29 T cell receptor beta chains derived from one specimen sequenced in a study of blood T cells in healthy people across ages. The authors ran a second PCR of about 7 to 12 cycles using a sample-barcoded 5' primer and a J-beta primer mix. TCRdb reprocessed the 5' RACE reads with MiXCR, giving one entry per CDR3 protein. This sample has some 880,000 distinct CDR3 sequences, with about 37% found just once. Sequencing input: blood. The receptors come from a man between 18 and 29 years old in good health.

V usage is TRBV12-3 or TRBV12-4 and J usage is TRBJ1-5; 11 nucleotides align to TRBD1. Losses at the gene ends were 9 bases for V and 6 bases for J; bases not matched to a gene: 1. This CDR3 region has 12 residues. Here the CDR3 DNA reads TGTGCCAGGGGACAGGGGGTTCAGCCCCAGCATTTT. Encoded protein: CARGQGVQPQHF.

This clonotype has a handful of counts. V usage is TRBV5-1 and J usage is TRBJ2-1; TRBD1 matches 8 bases. The CDR3 totals 12 residues. Germline-derived CDR1 and CDR2 are SGHRS and YFSETQ. The V segment lost 9 bases and the J segment 6 bases; nucleotides outside the gene matches: 5. Written as DNA, the CDR3 is TGCGCCACAGGACAGGGTGGCAATGAGCAGTTCTTC. Its translation: CATGQGGNEQFF.

This chain uses TRBV6-5 with TRBJ1-1, with D uncertain. With 5 bases removed from V and 8 bases from J, the gap between germline ends came to 21 bases. Germline CDR1 reads MNHEY; CDR2 reads SVGAGI. This CDR3 has 15 amino acids. This CDR3 is CASSPYEGSLWEAFF. The DNA of the CDR3 is TGTGCCAGCAGTCCCTATGAGGGCAGCCTCTGGGAAGCTTTCTTT.

With respect to this clonotype: A much bigger clone sits one base away, suggesting this may be a read error. The chain carries TRBV6-6 and TRBJ1-2; 9 bases line up with TRBD1. This CDR3 comprises 14 residues. Germline values: CDR1 MNHNY, CDR2 SVGAGI (reference sequence). With V trimmed by 5 bases and J by 7 bases, 8 bases remained unmatched. This CDR3 is CASSTFGTGRGYTF. CDR3 DNA sequence: TGTGCCAGCAGTACTTTCGGGACAGGGCGTGGCTACACCTTC.

CDR3 DNA sequence: TGTGCCAGCAGAGACAGGGGGCCCGAGCAGTACTTC. Translated, it gives CASRDRGPEQYF. The rearrangement links TRBV2 to TRBJ2-7, with 10 bases matching TRBD1. Germline CDR1 and CDR2: SNHLY and FYNNEI. This CDR3 has 12 residues. V shed 6 bases and J 6 bases; nucleotides not matched to a gene: 2.

This clonotype has ten or more counts. For the CDR3, the DNA is TGCAGTGCTAGAGATGCCAGGGGACGCCGCACAGATACGCAGTATTTT. It yields the protein CSARDARGRRTDTQYF. The J gene is TRBJ2-3, the V gene TRBV20-1, with D maybe TRBD1 (6 bases). Germline assignment: CDR1 DFQATT and CDR2 SNEGSKA (reference sequence). The CDR3 has 16 amino acids. V was pared by 0 bases and J by 1 base, with 14 bases between.

J is TRBJ2-5 and V is TRBV20-1; TRBD1 matches at 8 bases. Germline loops: CDR1 DFQATT, CDR2 SNEGSKA (reference sequence). The CDR3 has 15 amino acids. Unmatched junction bases numbered 10, after V lost 5 bases and J lost 2 bases. CDR3 in DNA: TGCAGTGCTCGGACAGGGCCGGAGAAACAAGAGACCCAGTACTTC. Encoded protein: CSARTGPEKQETQYF.

The chain couples TRBV10-3 to TRBJ2-3; 13 bases line up with TRBD2. Germline V gene lookup returns CDR1 ENHRY and CDR2 SYGVKD. The junction had 15 bases not matched to a gene; V was cut back by 5 bases and J by 4 bases. The CDR3 is made up of 19 amino acids. The CDR3 DNA is TGTGCCATCAGTACGACTAGCGGGAGGAAGGTTGTTAGTGCAGATACGCAGTATTTT. As protein: CAISTTSGRKVVSADTQYF.

This clonotype was seen only once. J is TRBJ1-4 and V is TRBV7-2; D gene unclear. The CDR3 sequence is 16 residues long. Germline CDR1 and CDR2: SGHTA and FQGNSA. Trimming took 5 bases from V and 0 from J, leaving 13 bases between them. The CDR3 nucleotides are TGTGCCAGCAGCCCTGAAGCGGGTGCAACTAATGAAAAACTGTTTTTT. Its translation is CASSPEAGATNEKLFF.

This clonotype was picked up a small number of times. V is TRBV27 and J is TRBJ2-1; 8 bases align to TRBD2. CDR1 is MNHEY and CDR2 is SMNVEV in the germline V gene (reference sequence). V dropped 5 bases and J dropped 5; count of bases not matched to a gene: 5. The CDR3 extends over 14 amino acids. CDR3: CASSRLASHNEQFF. DNA of the CDR3: TGTGCCAGCAGTAGACTAGCGAGTCACAATGAGCAGTTCTTC.

In regard to this clonotype: A much larger clone differs from this one at a single base, so this may be a read error. The chain carries TRBV15 and TRBJ2-7; D remains ambiguous. The germline CDR1 and CDR2 sequences are LNHNV and YYDKDF (reference sequence). The CDR3 length is 13 residues. This CDR3 is CATALDTTYGQYF. DNA for the CDR3: TGTGCCACCGCACTCGACACCACCTACGGGCAGTACTTC.

The chain couples TRBV9 to TRBJ2-5; possibly TRBD2 for D (5 bases). From germline, CDR1 is SGDLS and CDR2 YYNGEE. Trimming cost V 3 bases and J 5 bases, with 11 bases left between them. This CDR3 spans 13 amino acids. The CDR3 coding sequence is TGTGCCAGCAGCGGGCCTAGAGGGGAGACCCAGTACTTC. This sequence encodes CASSGPRGETQYF. Based on the CDR3 plus reference TRBV9 and TRBJ2-5, the full variable domain is DSGVTQTPKHLITATGQRVTLRCSPRSGDLSVYWYQQSLDQGLQFLIQYYNGEERAKGNILERFSAQQFPDLHSELNLSSLELGDSALYFCASSGPRGETQYFGPGTRLLVL.

This clonotype was seen ten or more times. The rearrangement links TRBV5-1 to TRBJ2-1; 9 bases are shared with TRBD1. Germline V CDR1 and CDR2: SGHRS, YFSETQ. After removal of 5 bases from V and 7 bases from J, the junction contained 10 bases not matched to a gene. The CDR3 spans 15 residues. DNA of the CDR3: TGCGCCAGCAGGGACGGGACAGGGCTAGCTAATGAGCAGTTCTTC. Translated, it gives CASRDGTGLANEQFF.

This clonotype has more than one count but fewer than ten. CDR3 sequence: CASSWGGGSTGELFF. CDR3 nucleotides: TGTGCCAGCAGCTGGGGAGGGGGATCCACCGGGGAGCTGTTTTTT. V gene TRBV7-9 combines with J gene TRBJ2-2; perhaps TRBD2 as D (7 bases). This CDR3 has 15 amino acids. Germline CDR1 reads SEHNR; CDR2 reads FQNEAQ (reference sequence). V dropped 4 bases and J dropped 4 bases, with 13 bases sitting between them.

This clonotype has at least ten counts. V usage is TRBV20-1 and J usage is TRBJ1-2; D unclear. V was trimmed by 6 bases and J by 5 bases, leaving 10 bases between them. This CDR3 is built from 11 residues. Germline V gene lookup returns CDR1 DFQATT and CDR2 SNEGSKA (reference sequence). The CDR3 region is CSATGPYGYTF. In nucleotides, the CDR3 is TGCAGTGCAACGGGCCCATATGGCTACACCTTC.

V usage is TRBV29-1 and J usage is TRBJ2-2, with 7 positions matching TRBD1. The germline CDR1 and CDR2 sequences are SQVTM and ANQGSEA. This CDR3 spans 14 amino acids. Trimming removed 6 bases from V and 1 base from J; junction bases left unmatched: 5. The CDR3 reads CSVLHRGNTGELFF. The CDR3 bases are TGCAGCGTCCTACACAGGGGGAACACCGGGGAGCTGTTTTTT.

This clonotype was seen a few times. The chain combines TRBV7-9 with TRBJ2-6, with unresolved D. V was cut by 5 bases and J by 0 bases, with 8 bases left in between. There are 15 residues in the CDR3. Germline V gene data show CDR1 as SEHNR and CDR2 as FQNEAQ (reference sequence). The CDR3 is CASSVWLSGANVLTF. CDR3 sequence (DNA): TGTGCCAGCAGCGTATGGCTCTCTGGGGCCAACGTCCTGACTTTC.

The gene calls are TRBV29-1 and TRBJ2-7; D is perhaps TRBD1 (6 bases). V was cut by 3 bases and J by 7 bases, with 19 bases left in between. The CDR3 is made up of 14 amino acids. Germline lookup yields CDR1 SQVTM and CDR2 ANQGSEA. This CDR3 is CSVDRQGFDNEQYF. The CDR3 DNA follows: TGCAGCGTTGATCGGCAGGGGTTTGACAATGAGCAGTACTTC.

The chain links TRBV5-1 to TRBJ1-4; maybe TRBD1 (5 bases). The germline CDR1 and CDR2 sequences are SGHRS and YFSETQ. The CDR3 length is 14 residues. V was cut by 7 bases and J by 7 bases, with 17 bases left in between. The CDR3 protein is CASRWGGPGEKLFF. CDR3 sequence (DNA): TGCGCCAGCCGATGGGGGGGACCGGGTGAAAAACTGTTTTTT.

The genes are TRBV28 and TRBJ1-1; weak D call: TRBD1 (5 bases). V lost 3 bases and J 1 base, leaving 24 bases between the germline ends. This CDR3 has 19 amino acids. Germline CDR1 and CDR2: MDHEN and SYDVKM. CDR3 region: CASSFPEGNRDLENTEAFF. The CDR3 DNA is TGTGCCAGCAGTTTCCCCGAGGGGAACCGGGACCTGGAGAACACTGAAGCTTTCTTT.

As for this clonotype: One end of the junction does not line up with germline, which may come from a read error. V and J are TRBV5-6 and TRBJ2-3; D gene uncertain. CDR1 and CDR2 from the germline V gene are SGHDT and YYEEEE. The CDR3 totals 12 residues. CDR3 sequence (DNA): TGTGTCAGCAGCTACTACACAGATACGCAGTATTTT. The encoded protein is CVSSYYTDTQYF.

This clonotype occurred a few times. This sequence joins TRBV12-3 or TRBV12-4 and TRBJ2-3, with D unclear. Trimming took 3 bases from V and 4 from J, leaving 17 bases between them. This CDR3 contains 16 residues. In DNA, the CDR3 is TGTGCCAGCAGTTTTGGACGTTCGGTGGGCGCAGATACGCAGTATTTT. Translating gives CASSFGRSVGADTQYF.

This chain joins TRBV12-3 or TRBV12-4 and TRBJ2-1, with TRBD2 matching over 10 bases. The CDR3 loop spans 15 amino acids. J gave up 8 bases and V 5 bases, and 9 bases lay outside the gene matches. The CDR3 here is CASSLQRGGVHEQFF. CDR3 coding DNA: TGTGCCAGCAGTCTTCAGCGGGGGGGCGTCCATGAGCAGTTCTTC.

Details on this clonotype: One junction end disagrees with the germline gene, perhaps due to a read error. The chain's CDR3 is CSARVHEDFYGYTF. CDR3 nucleotide sequence: TGCAGTGCGAGAGTTCACGAGGACTTCTATGGCTACACCTTC. V is TRBV20-1 and J is TRBJ1-2; no clear D gene. CDR1 DFQATT and CDR2 SNEGSKA come from the germline V gene (reference sequence). The CDR3 runs 14 residues.

There are a few counts of this clonotype. V is TRBV20-1 and J is TRBJ2-3; the match to TRBD2 covers 11 bases. There are 14 residues in the CDR3. V lost 1 base and J lost 6; bases outside the gene matches: 3. The V gene's germline CDR1 is DFQATT and CDR2 SNEGSKA (reference sequence). DNA for the CDR3: TGCAGTGCTAGAGGCGCTAGCGGGGGGGATACGCAGTATTTT. Translated: CSARGASGGDTQYF.

This clonotype was counted between two and nine times. This chain links TRBV27 with TRBJ2-5, with a weak D call TRBD1 (5 bases). From germline, CDR1 is MNHEY and CDR2 SMNVEV (reference sequence). Trimming stripped 5 bases from V and 5 bases from J, with 12 bases between. The CDR3 runs to 13 residues. This CDR3 is CASSPWGRETQYF. Written as DNA, the CDR3 is TGTGCCAGCAGTCCGTGGGGCCGGGAGACCCAGTACTTC.

The chain couples TRBV6-5 to TRBJ1-1, with unresolved D. Germline V gene sequence: CDR1 MNHEY, CDR2 SVGAGI. The CDR3 length is 13 residues. V was clipped by 7 bases and J by 5 bases, with 14 bases between them. CDR3 protein: CASNRSGGTEAFF. The CDR3 bases are TGTGCCAGCAACCGATCGGGTGGAACTGAAGCTTTCTTT.

The chain couples TRBV20-1 to TRBJ2-5; no definite D call. The J call may be incorrect, as the DNA end agrees better with TRBJ2-7. Germline CDR1 reads DFQATT; CDR2 reads SNEGSKA (reference sequence). This CDR3 has 13 residues. The CDR3 reads CSARRQVPDEQYF. Here the CDR3 DNA reads TGCAGTGCTAGGAGGCAGGTTCCAGACGAGCAGTACTTC.

This clonotype has at least ten counts. A much larger clone sits a single nucleotide away, making a read error possible. This chain links TRBV12-3 or TRBV12-4 with TRBJ2-5, with D maybe TRBD1 (5 bases). This CDR3 has 14 residues. Trimming removed 5 bases from V and 3 bases from J, with 13 bases in between. The CDR3 loop is CASSPRDREETQYF. The DNA of the CDR3 is TGTGCCAGCAGTCCCCGTGACAGAGAAGAGACCCAGTACTTC.